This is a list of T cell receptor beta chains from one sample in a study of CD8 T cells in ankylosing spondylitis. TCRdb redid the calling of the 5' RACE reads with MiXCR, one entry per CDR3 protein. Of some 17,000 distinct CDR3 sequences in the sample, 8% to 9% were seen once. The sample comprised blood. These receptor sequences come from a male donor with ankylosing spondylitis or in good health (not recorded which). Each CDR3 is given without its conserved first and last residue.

CDR3aa: ASSWTGGGTDTQY; v_gene: TRBV28
CDR3aa: ASSEASRENQPQH; v_gene: TRBV2
CDR3aa: SARVGLAADTDTQY; v_gene: TRBV20-1
CDR3aa: ASSLEHQGEQY; v_gene: TRBV7-9
CDR3aa: ASSAPGRRNIQY; v_gene: TRBV27
CDR3aa: SAYWASYNEQF; v_gene: TRBV29-1
CDR3aa: SARDYGRNQYNQPQH; v_gene: TRBV20-1
CDR3aa: ASSATAQGTDYGYT; v_gene: TRBV6-6
CDR3aa: SVRTGHTDTQY; v_gene: TRBV29-1
CDR3aa: ASRTDSNTGELF; v_gene: TRBV6-5
CDR3aa: ASSVGAATNEKLF; v_gene: TRBV12-3/TRBV12-4
CDR3aa: ASSLARGEVGELF; v_gene: TRBV7-9
CDR3aa: ASSFRTGSYEQY; v_gene: TRBV12-3/TRBV12-4
CDR3aa: ASSDPPGHMLTEAF; v_gene: TRBV6-4
CDR3aa: ASSPTASKDEQY; v_gene: TRBV5-1
CDR3aa: ASSRTGSGELF; v_gene: TRBV12-3/TRBV12-4
CDR3aa: ASSLAQPGTYEQY; v_gene: TRBV12-3/TRBV12-4
CDR3aa: SARPPLQGDQPQH; v_gene: TRBV20-1
CDR3aa: SADNTGPSNTGELF; v_gene: TRBV20-1
CDR3aa: ASSLRGISTDTQY; v_gene: TRBV12-3/TRBV12-4
CDR3aa: ASSRTSAETQY; v_gene: TRBV7-3
CDR3aa: ASSPPGQLTSDTQY; v_gene: TRBV7-9
CDR3aa: ASSPLQGLSSNQPQH; v_gene: TRBV28
CDR3aa: ASRLAVRTEQF; v_gene: TRBV5-1
CDR3aa: ASSLAGTSVQETQY; v_gene: TRBV6-5
CDR3aa: ASSLGDRGTGELF; v_gene: TRBV5-1
CDR3aa: SATGQGTEAF; v_gene: TRBV29-1
CDR3aa: ASSYSNLGTQY; v_gene: TRBV6-5
CDR3aa: ASSLNSGRASTDTQY; v_gene: TRBV7-2
CDR3aa: AITLAENTDTQY; v_gene: TRBV10-3
CDR3aa: ASSSDRGDTQY; v_gene: TRBV7-3
CDR3aa: ASSYRQTHHQPQH; v_gene: TRBV12-3/TRBV12-4
CDR3aa: ASSQPLDGGYGYT; v_gene: TRBV3-1
CDR3aa: ASSLGTGGYNEQF; v_gene: TRBV5-1
CDR3aa: SARDSGFGTDTQY; v_gene: TRBV20-1
CDR3aa: ASSSQVEETQY; v_gene: TRBV5-1
CDR3aa: ASSLPTMAGELF; v_gene: TRBV5-1
CDR3aa: ASRRQFQETQY; v_gene: TRBV12-3/TRBV12-4
CDR3aa: ASSQGKGDQPQH; v_gene: TRBV4-1
CDR3aa: ASEAGERTDTQY; v_gene: TRBV5-1
CDR3aa: SVAWTGGTNEQY; v_gene: TRBV29-1
CDR3aa: ASSFPTARQGNEQF; v_gene: TRBV5-4
CDR3aa: ATSDFGTDTQY; v_gene: TRBV24-1
CDR3aa: ASSFSQLTQH; v_gene: TRBV28
CDR3aa: ASSLAGFGDTQY; v_gene: TRBV5-1
CDR3aa: ASSGQETQY; v_gene: TRBV28
CDR3aa: SAREFSGGTDTQY; v_gene: TRBV20-1
CDR3aa: ASRDHSYEQY; v_gene: TRBV6-5
CDR3aa: ASTLLALANYGYT; v_gene: TRBV21-1
CDR3aa: SVDGTGGDEQY; v_gene: TRBV29-1
CDR3aa: ASSYSTAGAGQETQY; v_gene: TRBV6-2/TRBV6-3
CDR3aa: ASSERAGFADTQY; v_gene: TRBV25-1
CDR3aa: ASSPRWSGRYNEQF; v_gene: TRBV12-3/TRBV12-4
CDR3aa: ASSPRGADTGELF; v_gene: TRBV5-6
CDR3aa: ASSLGGEANEKLF; v_gene: TRBV12-3/TRBV12-4
CDR3aa: ASSLDFPGDHEQF; v_gene: TRBV5-1
CDR3aa: ASSLVGVRTGELF; v_gene: TRBV28
CDR3aa: ASSYQRTNTGELF; v_gene: TRBV7-2